The rows below give T cell receptor beta chains drawn from one sample of a study of blood T cells in healthy people across ages. TCRdb re-derived calls from the 5' RACE reads in MiXCR, one entry per CDR3 protein. The sample carries about a million distinct CDR3 sequences, 45% to 50% recorded once. The specimen sequenced was blood. These receptors all come from a man aged 30 to 39 in good health. CDR3s include the opening cysteine and the closing phenylalanine or tryptophan. Fields, in order: V gene, J gene, CDR3 protein.

TRBV7-9	TRBJ2-5	CASSAAGALGNEQYF
TRBV28	TRBJ1-2	CASSGPGGYGYTF
TRBV7-2	TRBJ2-3	CASSLDPTVRTQYF
TRBV12-3/TRBV12-4	TRBJ2-7	CASSRSTEEAREQYF
TRBV11-2	TRBJ2-6	CASSFPSSGSGANVLTF
TRBV4-3	TRBJ2-7	CASSQTPGYEQYF
TRBV5-5	TRBJ1-2	CASSLDRKGSNYGYTF
TRBV3-1	TRBJ1-1	CASLLPGVVSNTEAFF
TRBV27	TRBJ2-3	CASSFLIGQGVGDTQYF
TRBV18	TRBJ2-7	CASSFGTVNEQYF
TRBV10-3	TRBJ2-5	CAISETASGGTQYF
TRBV30	TRBJ2-1	CAFRRTGGFNEQFF
TRBV5-1	TRBJ2-1	CASSFEPSGDHNEQFF
TRBV28	TRBJ2-5	CASSKPPPKLGETQYF
TRBV20-1	TRBJ1-6	CSARDRSSSPLHF
TRBV14	TRBJ2-7	CASSRSDGRSYEQYF
TRBV6-2/TRBV6-3	TRBJ2-5	CASTQTGSSRETQYF
TRBV12-3/TRBV12-4	TRBJ2-3	CASSFGGSGGTDTQYF
TRBV12-3/TRBV12-4	TRBJ2-3	CASSLAGGGTPSTDTQYF
TRBV12-3/TRBV12-4	TRBJ2-4	CASSFSGENIQYF
TRBV6-5	TRBJ2-1	CASSYTNYNEQFF
TRBV24-1	TRBJ2-2	CATSELAPGELFF
TRBV3-1	TRBJ2-3	CASSQSDREDTDTQYF
TRBV20-1	TRBJ1-5	CSASSPGQVRSNQPQHF
TRBV29-1	TRBJ1-2	CSAFQGHYGYTF
TRBV12-3/TRBV12-4	TRBJ2-3	CASSPEDGMSTDTQYF
TRBV20-1	TRBJ2-7	CRGSGTAKGEQYF
TRBV5-1	TRBJ2-3	CASSLGSLGADTQYF
TRBV28	TRBJ2-7	CASRIQDYEQYF
TRBV3-1	TRBJ1-4	CASSQSPGQTNSGRFF
TRBV10-1	TRBJ2-3	CASTSGGYTDTQYF
TRBV5-1	.	CASSPRTGDDEQYF
TRBV7-2	TRBJ2-3	CASSLESGLGGADTQYF
TRBV5-1	TRBJ1-4	CASSLVGTVNEKLFF
TRBV7-8	TRBJ2-3	CASTVTRPSVTQYF
TRBV4-1	TRBJ2-3	CASSQVAGGSTDTQYF
TRBV7-2	TRBJ1-1	CASSLARVYTEAFF
TRBV10-3	TRBJ2-7	CAISGTGSYEQYF
TRBV30	TRBJ2-3	CAFGARSTDTQYF
TRBV7-9	TRBJ2-1	CASSLFITNDEQFF
TRBV28	TRBJ1-1	CASSTLQTNTEAFF
TRBV12-3/TRBV12-4	TRBJ2-4	CASSRTGGTGMKSGIQYF
TRBV29-1	TRBJ2-4	CSVTSGGVLLTKNIQYF
TRBV27	TRBJ2-7	CASPGQFYYEQYF
TRBV3-1	TRBJ1-2	CASSQGTGDYGYTF
TRBV9	TRBJ2-2	CASSGSGGRTGELFF
TRBV20-1	TRBJ2-7	CSATGTGQGYYEQYF
TRBV6-1	TRBJ1-6	CASVDGTGDSYNSPLHF
TRBV7-2	TRBJ1-4	CASSESTGSATNEKLFF
TRBV20-1	TRBJ2-7	CSAPHDSYEQYF
TRBV6-1	TRBJ1-2	CASSESQGGTRYTF
TRBV10-3	TRBJ1-2	CAISESDRTNYGYTF
TRBV20-1	TRBJ1-5	CSARGGRHNQPQHF
TRBV11-1	TRBJ2-3	CASSPGLAGPLDTQYF